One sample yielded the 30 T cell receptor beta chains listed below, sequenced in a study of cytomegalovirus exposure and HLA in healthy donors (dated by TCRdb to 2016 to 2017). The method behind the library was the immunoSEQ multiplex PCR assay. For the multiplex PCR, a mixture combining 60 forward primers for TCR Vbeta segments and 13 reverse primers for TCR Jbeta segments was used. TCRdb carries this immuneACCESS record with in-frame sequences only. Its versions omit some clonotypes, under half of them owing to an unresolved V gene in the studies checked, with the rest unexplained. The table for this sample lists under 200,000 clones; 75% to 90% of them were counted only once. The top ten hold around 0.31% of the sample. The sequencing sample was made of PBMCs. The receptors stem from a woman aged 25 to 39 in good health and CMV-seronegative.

The CDR3 DNA follows: TGTGCCAGCACCCGAGACAGGACCCACACCGGGGAGCTGTTTTTT. Amino acids: CASTRDRTHTGELFF. V usage is TRBV6-5 and J usage is TRBJ2-2, with D possibly being TRBD1 (6 bases). Looked up from germline, CDR1 is MNHEY and CDR2 is SVGAGI. The ends were cut back, 7 bases at V and 3 bases at J, with 15 bases in the middle. CDR3 length: 15 residues.

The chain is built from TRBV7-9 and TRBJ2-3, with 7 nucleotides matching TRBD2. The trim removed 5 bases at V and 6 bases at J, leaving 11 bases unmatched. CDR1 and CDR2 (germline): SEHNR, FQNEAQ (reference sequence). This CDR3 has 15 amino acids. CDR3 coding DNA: TGTGCCAGCAGCCCAAGGGAGGGAGGTTTGGATACGCAGTATTTT. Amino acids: CASSPREGGLDTQYF.

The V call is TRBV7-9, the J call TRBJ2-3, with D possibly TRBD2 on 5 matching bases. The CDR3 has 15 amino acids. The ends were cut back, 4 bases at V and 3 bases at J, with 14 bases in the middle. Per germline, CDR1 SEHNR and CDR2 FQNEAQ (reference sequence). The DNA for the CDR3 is TGTGCCAGCAGCTACTCGGGATTGGGGACAGATACGCAGTATTTT. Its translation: CASSYSGLGTDTQYF.

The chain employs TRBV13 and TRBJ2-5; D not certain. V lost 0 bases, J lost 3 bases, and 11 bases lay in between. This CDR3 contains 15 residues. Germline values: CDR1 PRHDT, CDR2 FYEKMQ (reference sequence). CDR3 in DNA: TGTGCCAGCAGCTTAGGCCTTGCGGTCGAAGAGACCCAGTACTTC. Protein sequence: CASSLGLAVEETQYF.

The CDR3 loop reads CASGLSKDTQYF. The CDR3, as DNA: TGTGCCTCGGGACTATCTAAGGATACGCAGTATTTT. The V and J genes are TRBV30 and TRBJ2-3; 7 bases match TRBD2. J gave up 6 bases and V 7 bases, and 7 bases lay outside the gene matches. The germline V gene has CDR1 GTSNPN and CDR2 SVGIG (reference sequence). The CDR3 contains 12 residues.

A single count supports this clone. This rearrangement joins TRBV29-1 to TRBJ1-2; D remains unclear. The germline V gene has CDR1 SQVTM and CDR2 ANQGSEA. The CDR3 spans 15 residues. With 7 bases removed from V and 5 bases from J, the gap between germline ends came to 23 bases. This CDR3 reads CSALIVGVHGYGYTF. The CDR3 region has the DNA TGCAGCGCCTTGATCGTCGGGGTTCATGGGTATGGCTACACCTTC.

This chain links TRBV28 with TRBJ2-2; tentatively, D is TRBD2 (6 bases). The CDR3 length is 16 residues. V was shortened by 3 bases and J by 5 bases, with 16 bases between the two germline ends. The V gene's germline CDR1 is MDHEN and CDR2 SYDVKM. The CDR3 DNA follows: TGTGCCAGCAGTTTGACGGGAGACCCGGGGACCGGGGAGCTGTTTTTT. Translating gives CASSLTGDPGTGELFF.

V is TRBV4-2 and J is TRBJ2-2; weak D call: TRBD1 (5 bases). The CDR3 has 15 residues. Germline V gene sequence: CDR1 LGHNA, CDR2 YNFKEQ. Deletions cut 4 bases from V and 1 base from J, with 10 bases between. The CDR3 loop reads CASSPTRGNTGELFF. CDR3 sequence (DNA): TGTGCCAGCAGCCCTACAAGGGGGAACACCGGGGAGCTGTTTTTT.

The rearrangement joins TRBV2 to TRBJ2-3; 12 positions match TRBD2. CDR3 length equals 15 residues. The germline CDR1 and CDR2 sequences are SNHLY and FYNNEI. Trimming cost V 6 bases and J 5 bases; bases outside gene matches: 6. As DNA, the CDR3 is TGTGCCAGCAGCCTAGCGGGAGGGCCGCAAGATACGCAGTATTTT. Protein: CASSLAGGPQDTQYF.

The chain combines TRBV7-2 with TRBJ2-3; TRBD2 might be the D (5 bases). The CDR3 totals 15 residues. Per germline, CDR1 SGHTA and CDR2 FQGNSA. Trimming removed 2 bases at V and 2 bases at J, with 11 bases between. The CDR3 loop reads CASSLPATTTDTQYF. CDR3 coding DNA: TGTGCCAGCAGCTTACCGGCGACTACCACAGATACGCAGTATTTT. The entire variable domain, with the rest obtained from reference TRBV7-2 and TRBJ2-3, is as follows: GAGVSQSPSNKVTEKGKDVELRCDPISGHTALYWYRQSLGQGLEFLIYFQGNSAPDKSGLPSDRFSAERTGGSVSTLTIQRTQQEDSAVYLCASSLPATTTDTQYFGPGTRLTVL.

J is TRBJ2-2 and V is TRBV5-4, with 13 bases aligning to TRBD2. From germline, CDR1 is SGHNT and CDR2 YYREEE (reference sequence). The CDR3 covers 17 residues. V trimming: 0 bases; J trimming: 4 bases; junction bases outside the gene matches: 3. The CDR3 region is CASSLGTSGSLTGELFF. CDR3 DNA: TGTGCCAGCAGCTTGGGGACTAGCGGGAGCCTCACCGGGGAGCTGTTTTTT.

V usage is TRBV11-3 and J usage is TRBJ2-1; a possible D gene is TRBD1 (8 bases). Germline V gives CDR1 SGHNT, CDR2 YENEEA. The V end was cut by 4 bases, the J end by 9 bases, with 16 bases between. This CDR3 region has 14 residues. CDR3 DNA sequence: TGTGCCAGCAGCTCCGGACAGGGCGGGGGTGAGCAGTTCTTC. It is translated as CASSSGQGGGEQFF.

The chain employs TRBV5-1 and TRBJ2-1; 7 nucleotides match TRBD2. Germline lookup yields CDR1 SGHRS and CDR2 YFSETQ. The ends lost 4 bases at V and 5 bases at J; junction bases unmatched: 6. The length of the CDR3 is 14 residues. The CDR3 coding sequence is TGCGCCAGCAGCCTATGGACTAGAAACAATGAGCAGTTCTTC. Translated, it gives CASSLWTRNNEQFF.

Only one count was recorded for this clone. The CDR3 DNA follows: TGTGCCAGCAGGCAGGGGGGCCTCTACGAGCAGTACTTC. This encodes CASRQGGLYEQYF. The chain couples TRBV27 to TRBJ2-7, with D possibly TRBD1 on 7 matching bases. With 6 bases removed from V and 3 bases from J, the gap between germline ends came to 12 bases. Looked up from germline, CDR1 is MNHEY and CDR2 is SMNVEV (reference sequence). CDR3 size: 13 residues.

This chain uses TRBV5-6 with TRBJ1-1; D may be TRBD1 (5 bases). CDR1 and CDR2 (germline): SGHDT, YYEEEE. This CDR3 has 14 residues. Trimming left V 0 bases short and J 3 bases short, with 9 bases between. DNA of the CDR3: TGTGCCAGCAGCTTGGACAGGAGAGACACTGAAGCTTTCTTT. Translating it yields CASSLDRRDTEAFF.

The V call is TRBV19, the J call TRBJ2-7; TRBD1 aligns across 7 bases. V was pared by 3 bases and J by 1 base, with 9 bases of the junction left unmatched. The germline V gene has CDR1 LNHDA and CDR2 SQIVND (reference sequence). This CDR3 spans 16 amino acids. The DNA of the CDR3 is TGTGCCAGTAGTATCAGGGCTCGGGACAGATCCTACGAGCAGTACTTC. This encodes CASSIRARDRSYEQYF.

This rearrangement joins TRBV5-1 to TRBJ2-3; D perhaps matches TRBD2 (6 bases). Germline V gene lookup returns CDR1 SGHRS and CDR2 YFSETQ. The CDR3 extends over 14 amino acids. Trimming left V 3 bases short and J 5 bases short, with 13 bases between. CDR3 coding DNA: TGCGCCAGCAGCTGGGGGACTCGGAAAGATACGCAGTATTTT. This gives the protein CASSWGTRKDTQYF.

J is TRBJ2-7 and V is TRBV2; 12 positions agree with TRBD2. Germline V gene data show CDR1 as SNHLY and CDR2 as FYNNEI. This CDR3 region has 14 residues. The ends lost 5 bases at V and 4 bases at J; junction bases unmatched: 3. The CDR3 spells CASSPLAGGYEQYF. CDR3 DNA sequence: TGTGCCAGCAGTCCTCTAGCGGGAGGGTACGAGCAGTACTTC.

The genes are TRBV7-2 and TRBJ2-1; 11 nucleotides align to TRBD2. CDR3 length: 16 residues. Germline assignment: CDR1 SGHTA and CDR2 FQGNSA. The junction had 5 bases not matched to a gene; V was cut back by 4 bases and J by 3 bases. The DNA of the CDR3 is TGTGCCAGCAGCTCGACCGGGACTAGCGGCTACAATGAGCAGTTCTTC. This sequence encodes CASSSTGTSGYNEQFF.

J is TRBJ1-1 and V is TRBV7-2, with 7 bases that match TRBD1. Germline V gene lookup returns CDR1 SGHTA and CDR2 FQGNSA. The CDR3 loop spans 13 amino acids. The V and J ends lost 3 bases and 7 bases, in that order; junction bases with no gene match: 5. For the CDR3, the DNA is TGTGCCAGCAGCTTGTACCGGGACAGTGAAGCTTTCTTT. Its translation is CASSLYRDSEAFF.

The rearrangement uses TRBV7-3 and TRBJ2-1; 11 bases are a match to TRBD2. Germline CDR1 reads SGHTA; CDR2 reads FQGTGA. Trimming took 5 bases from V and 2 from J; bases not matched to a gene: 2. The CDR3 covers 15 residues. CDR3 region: CASSPGLAAYNEQFF. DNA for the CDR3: TGTGCCAGCAGCCCGGGACTAGCGGCCTACAATGAGCAGTTCTTC. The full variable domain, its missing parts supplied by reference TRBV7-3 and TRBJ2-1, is GAGVSQTPSNKVTEKGKYVELRCDPISGHTALYWYRQSLGQGPEFLIYFQGTGAADDSGLPNDRFFAVRPEGSVSTLKIQRTERGDSAVYLCASSPGLAAYNEQFFGPGTRLTVL.

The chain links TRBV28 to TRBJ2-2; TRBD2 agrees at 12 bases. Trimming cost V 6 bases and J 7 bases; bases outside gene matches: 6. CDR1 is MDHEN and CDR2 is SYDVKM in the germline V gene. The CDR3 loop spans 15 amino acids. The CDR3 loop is CASSRTSGIGGELFF. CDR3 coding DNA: TGTGCCAGCAGCAGGACTAGCGGGATAGGCGGGGAGCTGTTTTTT.

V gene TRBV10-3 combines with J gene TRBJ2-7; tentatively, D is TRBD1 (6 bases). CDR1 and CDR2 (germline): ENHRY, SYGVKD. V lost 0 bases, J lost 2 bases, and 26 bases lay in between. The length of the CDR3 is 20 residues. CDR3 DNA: TGTGCCATCAGTGAGTCCCAGATCCTCAGGAGGCAGGGACAAACCTACGAGCAGTACTTC. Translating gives CAISESQILRRQGQTYEQYF.

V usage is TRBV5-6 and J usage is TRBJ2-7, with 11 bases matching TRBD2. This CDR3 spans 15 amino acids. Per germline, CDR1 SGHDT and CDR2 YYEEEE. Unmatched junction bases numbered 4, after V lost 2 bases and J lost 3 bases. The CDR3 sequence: CASSLRLAGFYEQYF. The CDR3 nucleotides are TGTGCCAGCAGCTTAAGACTAGCGGGGTTCTACGAGCAGTACTTC.

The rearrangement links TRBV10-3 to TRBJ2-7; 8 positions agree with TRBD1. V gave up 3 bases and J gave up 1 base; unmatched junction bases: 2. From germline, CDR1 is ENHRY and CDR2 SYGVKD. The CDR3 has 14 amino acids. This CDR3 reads CAISEGQGSYEQYF. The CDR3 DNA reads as TGTGCCATCAGTGAAGGACAGGGTTCCTACGAGCAGTACTTC.

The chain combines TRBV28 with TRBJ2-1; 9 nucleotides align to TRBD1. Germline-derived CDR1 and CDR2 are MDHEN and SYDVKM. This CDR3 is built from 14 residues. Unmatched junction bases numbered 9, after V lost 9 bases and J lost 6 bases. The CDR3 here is CASSGDREFNEQFF. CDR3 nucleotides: TGTGCCAGTAGTGGGGACAGGGAGTTCAATGAGCAGTTCTTC.

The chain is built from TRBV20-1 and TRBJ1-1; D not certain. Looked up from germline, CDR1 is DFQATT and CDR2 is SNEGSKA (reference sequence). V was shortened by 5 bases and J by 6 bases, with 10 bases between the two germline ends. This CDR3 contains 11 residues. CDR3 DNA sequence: TGCAGTGCTCGTCCGGGTCCTGAAGCTTTCTTT. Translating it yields CSARPGPEAFF.

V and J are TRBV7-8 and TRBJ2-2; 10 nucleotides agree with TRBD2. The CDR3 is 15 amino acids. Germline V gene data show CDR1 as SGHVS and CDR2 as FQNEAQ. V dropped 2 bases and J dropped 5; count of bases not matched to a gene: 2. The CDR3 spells CASSLLAGETGELFF. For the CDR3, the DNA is TGTGCCAGCAGCTTACTAGCGGGAGAGACCGGGGAGCTGTTTTTT.

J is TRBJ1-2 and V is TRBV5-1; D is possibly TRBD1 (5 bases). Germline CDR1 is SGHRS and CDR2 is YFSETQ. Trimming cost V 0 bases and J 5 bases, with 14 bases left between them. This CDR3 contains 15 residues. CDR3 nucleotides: TGCGCCAGCAGCTTGGACCCAGGGAAGGTATATGGCTACACCTTC. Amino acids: CASSLDPGKVYGYTF. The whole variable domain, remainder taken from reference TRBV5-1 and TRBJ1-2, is KAGVTQTPRYLIKTRGQQVTLSCSPISGHRSVSWYQQTPGQGLQFLFEYFSETQRNKGNFPGRFSGRQFSNSRSEMNVSTLELGDSALYLCASSLDPGKVYGYTFGSGTRLTVV.

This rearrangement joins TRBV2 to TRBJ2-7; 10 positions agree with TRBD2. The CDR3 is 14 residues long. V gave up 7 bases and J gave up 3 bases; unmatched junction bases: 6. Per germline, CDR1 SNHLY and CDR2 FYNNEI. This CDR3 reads CASKEGTSDYEQYF. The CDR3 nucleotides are TGTGCCAGCAAAGAGGGGACTAGCGACTACGAGCAGTACTTC.